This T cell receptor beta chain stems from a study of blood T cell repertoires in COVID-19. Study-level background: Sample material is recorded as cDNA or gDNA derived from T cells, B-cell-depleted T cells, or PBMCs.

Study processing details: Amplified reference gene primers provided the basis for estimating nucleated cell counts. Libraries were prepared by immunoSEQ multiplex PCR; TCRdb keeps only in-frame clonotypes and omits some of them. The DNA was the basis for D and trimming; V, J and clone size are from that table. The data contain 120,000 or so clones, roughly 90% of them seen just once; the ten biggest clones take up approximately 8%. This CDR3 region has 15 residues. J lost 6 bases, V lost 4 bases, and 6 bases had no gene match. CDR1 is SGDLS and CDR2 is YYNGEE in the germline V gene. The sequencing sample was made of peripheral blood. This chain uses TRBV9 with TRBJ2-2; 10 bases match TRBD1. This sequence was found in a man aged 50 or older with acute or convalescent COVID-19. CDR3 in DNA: TGTGCCAGCAGCTCATTAGGACAGGGGGCCGGGGAGCTGTTTTTT. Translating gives CASSSLGQGAGELFF. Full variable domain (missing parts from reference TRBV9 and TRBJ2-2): DSGVTQTPKHLITATGQRVTLRCSPRSGDLSVYWYQQSLDQGLQFLIQYYNGEERAKGNILERFSAQQFPDLHSELNLSSLELGDSALYFCASSSLGQGAGELFFGEGSRLTVL.